One and the same sample provided the 29 T cell receptor beta chains below, sequenced in a study of blood T cell repertoires in COVID-19. Repertoires were generated with immunoSEQ multiplex PCR, while TCRdb's copy carries only in-frame clones and drops some. The sample records 40,000 to 60,000 clones, around 83% being singletons. Sequencing was performed on peripheral blood. These receptors all stem from a man aged 50 to 59 with acute or convalescent COVID-19.

This chain joins TRBV6-2 or TRBV6-3 and TRBJ2-3, with D perhaps matching TRBD2 (7 bases). V lost 5 bases, J lost 1 base, and 19 bases lay in between. In germline, CDR1 is MNHEY, CDR2 SVGEGT. There are 17 residues in the CDR3. CDR3 amino acids: CASSRGAGGRGTDTQYF. The CDR3, as DNA: TGTGCCAGCAGTCGGGGGGCGGGCGGTCGGGGCACAGATACGCAGTATTTT.

The chain employs TRBV6-5 and TRBJ2-7; 7 bases map to TRBD1. The V gene's germline CDR1 is MNHEY and CDR2 SVGAGI. The junction had 6 bases not matched to a gene; V was cut back by 0 bases and J by 4 bases. The CDR3 has 15 residues. CDR3 nucleotide sequence: TGTGCCAGCAGTTACTCGCTCAGGGGGTTTTACGAGCAGTACTTC. Encoded protein: CASSYSLRGFYEQYF.

This clone has more than one count but fewer than ten. The V call is TRBV5-1, the J call TRBJ2-6; perhaps TRBD1 as D (6 bases). Germline CDR1 SGHRS, CDR2 YFSETQ. This CDR3 contains 17 residues. Trimming left V 1 base short and J 0 bases short, with 11 bases between. The CDR3 nucleotides are TGCGCCAGCAGCTTGAAACCACAGGGCTCTGGGGCCAACGTCCTGACTTTC. Protein: CASSLKPQGSGANVLTF.

This chain connects TRBV5-6 to TRBJ2-2, with D hard to call. Germline assignment: CDR1 SGHDT and CDR2 YYEEEE. V was clipped by 0 bases and J by 7 bases, with 13 bases between them. The CDR3 covers 15 residues. In DNA, the CDR3 is TGTGCCAGCAGCTTGGTAGATCGGTTAAGCGGGGAGCTGTTTTTT. Translating gives CASSLVDRLSGELFF.

The chain recombines TRBV19 with TRBJ1-1; D may be TRBD1 (5 bases). V was trimmed by 7 bases and J by 11 bases, leaving 23 bases between them. This CDR3 comprises 14 residues. Germline CDR1 LNHDA, CDR2 SQIVND (reference sequence). CDR3 protein: CASTPLGTPARAFF. The CDR3 coding sequence is TGTGCCAGTACCCCTCTAGGGACTCCCGCTCGGGCTTTCTTT. Combining the CDR3 with reference TRBV19 and TRBJ1-1 gives the whole variable domain DGGITQSPKYLFRKEGQNVTLSCEQNLNHDAMYWYRQDPGQGLRLIYYSQIVNDFQKGDIAEGYSVSREKKESFPLTVTSAQKNPTAFYLCASTPLGTPARAFFGQGTRLTVV.

V gene TRBV20-1 combines with J gene TRBJ2-1; TRBD2 matches at 12 bases. The germline gives CDR1 DFQATT, CDR2 SNEGSKA (reference sequence). The CDR3 extends over 14 amino acids. V was pared by 3 bases and J by 5 bases, with 2 bases of the junction left unmatched. In DNA, the CDR3 is TGCAGTGCTAGTCTAGCGGGGGGGAACAATGAGCAGTTCTTC. Translated: CSASLAGGNNEQFF.

This rearrangement joins TRBV30 to TRBJ2-3; TRBD1 agrees at 7 bases. The ends lost 8 bases at V and 5 bases at J; junction bases unmatched: 10. This CDR3 contains 13 residues. Germline V gene data show CDR1 as GTSNPN and CDR2 as SVGIG (reference sequence). CDR3 sequence: CARRRQGQDTQYF. The DNA of the CDR3 is TGTGCCCGACGAAGACAGGGACAAGATACGCAGTATTTT.

J is TRBJ2-1 and V is TRBV5-4; 9 bases line up with TRBD2. J was trimmed by 5 bases and V by 5 bases; bases with no gene match: 8. Germline assignment: CDR1 SGHNT and CDR2 YYREEE (reference sequence). The CDR3 runs 15 residues. The DNA for the CDR3 is TGTGCCAGCAGTCTACCTAGCGGGGTTAACAATGAGCAGTTCTTC. Its protein product is CASSLPSGVNNEQFF.

The chain carries TRBV11-2 and TRBJ2-7; 7 bases match TRBD1. The V and J ends lost 6 bases and 7 bases, in that order; junction bases with no gene match: 12. The CDR3 contains 14 residues. The germline CDR1 and CDR2 sequences are SGHAT and FQNNGV. This CDR3 reads CASSYITGVGEQYF. CDR3 nucleotide sequence: TGTGCCAGCAGTTACATAACAGGGGTTGGGGAGCAGTACTTC.

This clone was seen once. This chain links TRBV18 with TRBJ2-7; maybe TRBD2 (5 bases). The CDR3 spans 14 residues. CDR1 and CDR2 (germline): KGHSH, LQKENI. The ends were cut back, 2 bases at V and 6 bases at J, with 14 bases in the middle. CDR3 in DNA: TGTGCCAGCTCACCATCGCGCCCCGAGGGCGAGCAGTACTTC. Translation: CASSPSRPEGEQYF.

The chain uses TRBV5-1 and TRBJ2-2, with no clear D. The CDR3 consists of 13 residues. Germline V gene data show CDR1 as SGHRS and CDR2 as YFSETQ. V gave up 0 bases and J gave up 5 bases, with 5 bases separating them. The CDR3 DNA reads TGCGCCAGCAGCTTGGCCCTGACCGGGGAGCTGTTTTTT. It encodes CASSLALTGELFF.

This clone was recorded once. V gene TRBV3-1 (or the pseudogene TRBV3-2) combines with J gene TRBJ1-3; weak D call: TRBD1 (5 bases). Trimming removed 4 bases at V and 1 base at J, with 8 bases between. The CDR3 is made up of 14 amino acids. The germline V gene encodes CDR1 LGHDT and CDR2 YNNKEL (reference sequence). Here the CDR3 reads CASSPRGSGNTIYF. Written as DNA, the CDR3 is TGTGCCAGCAGCCCTAGGGGTTCTGGAAACACCATATATTTT.

The sample holds a few counts of this clone. The rearrangement links TRBV3-1 (or the pseudogene TRBV3-2) to TRBJ2-7; 7 bases are shared with TRBD2. There are 15 residues in the CDR3. V shed 3 bases and J 2 bases; nucleotides not matched to a gene: 7. Germline V gene sequence: CDR1 LGHDT, CDR2 YNNKEL (reference sequence). The CDR3 DNA follows: TGTGCCAGCAGCCATCTCGGGACTATGGCCTACGAGCAGTACTTC. Protein: CASSHLGTMAYEQYF.

V usage is TRBV5-8 and J usage is TRBJ1-2, with 7 bases lining up with TRBD1. V was pared by 2 bases and J by 10 bases, with 5 bases of the junction left unmatched. The germline gives CDR1 SGHTS, CDR2 YDEGEE. The CDR3 totals 12 residues. The CDR3 here is CASSFTRGYYTF. CDR3 bases: TGTGCCAGCAGCTTCACCAGGGGGTACTACACCTTC. The full variable domain, completed using reference TRBV5-8 and TRBJ1-2, is EAGVTQSPTHLIKTRGQQATLRCSPISGHTSVYWYQQALGLGLQFLLWYDEGEERNRGNFPPRFSGRQFPNYSSELNVNALELEDSALYLCASSFTRGYYTFGSGTRLTVV.

The J gene is TRBJ1-2, the V gene TRBV6-2 or TRBV6-3, with D perhaps matching TRBD1 (6 bases). Trimming removed 7 bases at V and 4 bases at J, with 19 bases between. This CDR3 has 15 amino acids. Germline loops: CDR1 MNHEY, CDR2 SVGEGT. The CDR3 region is CASTPGGAETYGYTF. CDR3 bases: TGTGCCAGCACCCCCGGGGGGGCCGAAACCTATGGCTACACCTTC.

The J gene is TRBJ1-2, the V gene TRBV6-6; D unresolved. The CDR3 loop spans 15 amino acids. The germline V and J ends were trimmed by 0 bases and 2 bases, with 10 bases remaining between them. Germline CDR1 and CDR2: MNHNY and SVGAGI (reference sequence). The CDR3 DNA sequence: TGTGCCAGCAGTTACTCGGACTACCTGAACTATGGCTACACCTTC. Translating gives CASSYSDYLNYGYTF.

The rearrangement joins TRBV6-5 to TRBJ1-5; D gene unclear. Germline V lookup: CDR1 MNHEY, CDR2 SVGAGI. CDR3 length equals 11 residues. V was pared by 4 bases and J by 12 bases, with 10 bases between. CDR3 sequence reads: CASSSGKSQHF. In nucleotides, the CDR3 is TGTGCCAGCAGTTCCGGGAAAAGCCAGCATTTT.

The rearrangement links TRBV30 to TRBJ2-7; TRBD1 aligns across 12 bases. Trimming took 3 bases from V and 5 from J; bases not matched to a gene: 11. Looked up from germline, CDR1 is GTSNPN and CDR2 is SVGIG (reference sequence). The CDR3 sequence is 16 residues long. CDR3 protein: CAWRHSGTGGLHEQYF. The CDR3 DNA is TGTGCCTGGAGACATTCCGGGACAGGGGGCCTCCACGAGCAGTACTTC.

V gene TRBV5-1 combines with J gene TRBJ2-5; 9 bases fit TRBD1. This CDR3 has 14 amino acids. V was pared by 7 bases and J by 4 bases, with 8 bases of the junction left unmatched. Looked up from germline, CDR1 is SGHRS and CDR2 is YFSETQ. This CDR3 is CASGGTGRGETQYF. CDR3 nucleotide sequence: TGCGCCAGCGGGGGGACAGGGCGAGGAGAGACCCAGTACTTC.

The chain is built from TRBV5-1 and TRBJ1-1; D unclear. Trimming removed 2 bases at V and 5 bases at J, with 4 bases between. Germline assignment: CDR1 SGHRS and CDR2 YFSETQ. The CDR3 loop spans 11 amino acids. CDR3 region: CASSFGTEAFF. CDR3 DNA: TGCGCCAGCAGCTTCGGGACTGAAGCTTTCTTT.

The chain combines TRBV19 with TRBJ1-6; maybe TRBD1 (5 bases). The CDR3 is 18 residues long. Trimming pared 3 bases from V and 1 base from J, leaving 16 bases between. The germline CDR1 and CDR2 sequences are LNHDA and SQIVND (reference sequence). The CDR3 here is CASSISSGMGSYNSPLHF. The CDR3 nucleotides read TGTGCCAGTAGTATCTCATCAGGGATGGGATCCTATAATTCACCCCTCCACTTT. Full variable domain (rest looked up from reference TRBV19 and TRBJ1-6): DGGITQSPKYLFRKEGQNVTLSCEQNLNHDAMYWYRQDPGQGLRLIYYSQIVNDFQKGDIAEGYSVSREKKESFPLTVTSAQKNPTAFYLCASSISSGMGSYNSPLHFGNGTRLTVT.

This clone has a handful of counts. This chain joins TRBV28 and TRBJ1-1, with D hard to call. Germline loops: CDR1 MDHEN, CDR2 SYDVKM. Trimming took off 4 bases at V and 5 bases at J, with 17 bases between the two ends. The CDR3 covers 15 residues. CDR3 sequence reads: CASSSPLGVITEAFF. CDR3 nucleotide sequence: TGTGCCAGCAGTTCCCCACTCGGGGTGATTACTGAAGCTTTCTTT.

DNA for the CDR3: TGTGCCAGCAGTTCACTGACAGGAGGAGATGAAAAACTGTTTTTT. Its protein is CASSSLTGGDEKLFF. The J gene is TRBJ1-4, the V gene TRBV5-5, with D maybe TRBD1 (6 bases). The CDR3 runs to 15 residues. The V end was cut by 5 bases, the J end by 6 bases, with 17 bases between. Germline loops: CDR1 SGHKS, CDR2 YYEKEE (reference sequence).

V gene TRBV29-1 combines with J gene TRBJ1-2; 8 nucleotides match TRBD1. CDR3 length: 14 amino acids. Germline CDR1 is SQVTM and CDR2 is ANQGSEA. With V trimmed by 1 base and J by 8 bases, 9 bases remained unmatched. The CDR3 DNA reads TGCAGCGTTGAAGGACAGGGGATTCAAGGGGGCTACACCTTC. Amino acid sequence: CSVEGQGIQGGYTF.

V is TRBV5-4 and J is TRBJ1-2; 9 nucleotides agree with TRBD1. The germline V gene encodes CDR1 SGHNT and CDR2 YYREEE (reference sequence). The CDR3 contains 14 residues. The ends lost 2 bases at V and 6 bases at J; junction bases unmatched: 5. CDR3 sequence reads: CASSFQDRGNGYTF. The CDR3 DNA is TGTGCCAGCAGCTTCCAGGACAGGGGTAATGGCTACACCTTC.

For the CDR3, the DNA is TGTGCCAACTTCAAAGCCGGGACTCCGGACACCGGGGAGCTGTTTTTT. The encoded protein is CANFKAGTPDTGELFF. The chain joins TRBV7-9 to TRBJ2-2, with D perhaps TRBD2 (6 bases). Germline CDR1 is SEHNR and CDR2 is FQNEAQ (reference sequence). The CDR3 has 16 amino acids. The V end was cut by 10 bases, the J end by 3 bases, with 21 bases between.

This clone was seen a few times. The chain couples TRBV4-1 to TRBJ2-7, with a tentative D call TRBD2 (6 bases). CDR3 length: 17 residues. Germline V lookup: CDR1 MGHRA, CDR2 YSYEKL. Trimming took off 0 bases at V and 5 bases at J, with 20 bases between the two ends. The CDR3 sequence: CASSQEVPWASVDEQYF. The CDR3 bases are TGCGCCAGCAGCCAAGAGGTCCCCTGGGCTAGCGTTGACGAGCAGTACTTC.

J is TRBJ1-2 and V is TRBV4-1; tentative D call: TRBD1 (5 bases). V lost 0 bases, J lost 3 bases, and 14 bases lay in between. Germline lookup yields CDR1 MGHRA and CDR2 YSYEKL. The length of the CDR3 is 16 residues. The CDR3 region is CASSQDVPTGDYGYTF. CDR3 nucleotides: TGCGCCAGCAGCCAAGACGTTCCCACAGGAGACTATGGCTACACCTTC.

The chain is built from TRBV28 and TRBJ2-7; D is possibly TRBD1 (6 bases). CDR1 and CDR2 from the germline V gene are MDHEN and SYDVKM. V lost 4 bases to trimming and J lost 2 bases, with 12 bases between them. The CDR3 consists of 14 residues. The CDR3 is CASSSPQGPYEQYF. The CDR3 DNA is TGTGCCAGCAGTTCCCCACAGGGACCCTACGAGCAGTACTTC.